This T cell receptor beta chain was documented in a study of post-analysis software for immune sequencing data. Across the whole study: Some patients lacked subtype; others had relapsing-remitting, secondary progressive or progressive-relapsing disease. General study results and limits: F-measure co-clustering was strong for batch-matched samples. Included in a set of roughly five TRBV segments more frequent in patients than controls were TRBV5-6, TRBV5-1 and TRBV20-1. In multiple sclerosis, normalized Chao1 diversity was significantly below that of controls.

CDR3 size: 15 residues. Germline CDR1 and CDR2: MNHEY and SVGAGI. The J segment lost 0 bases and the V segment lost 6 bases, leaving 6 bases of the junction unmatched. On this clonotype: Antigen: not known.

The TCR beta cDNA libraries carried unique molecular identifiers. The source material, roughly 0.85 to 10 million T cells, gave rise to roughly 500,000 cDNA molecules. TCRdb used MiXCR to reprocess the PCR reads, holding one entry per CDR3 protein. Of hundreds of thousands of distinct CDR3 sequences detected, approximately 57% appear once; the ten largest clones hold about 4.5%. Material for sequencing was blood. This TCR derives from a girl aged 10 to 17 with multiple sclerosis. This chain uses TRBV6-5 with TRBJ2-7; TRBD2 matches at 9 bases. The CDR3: CASSPLAGLSYEQYF. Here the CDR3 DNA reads TGTGCCAGCAGCCCGCTAGCGGGGCTCTCCTACGAGCAGTACTTC.